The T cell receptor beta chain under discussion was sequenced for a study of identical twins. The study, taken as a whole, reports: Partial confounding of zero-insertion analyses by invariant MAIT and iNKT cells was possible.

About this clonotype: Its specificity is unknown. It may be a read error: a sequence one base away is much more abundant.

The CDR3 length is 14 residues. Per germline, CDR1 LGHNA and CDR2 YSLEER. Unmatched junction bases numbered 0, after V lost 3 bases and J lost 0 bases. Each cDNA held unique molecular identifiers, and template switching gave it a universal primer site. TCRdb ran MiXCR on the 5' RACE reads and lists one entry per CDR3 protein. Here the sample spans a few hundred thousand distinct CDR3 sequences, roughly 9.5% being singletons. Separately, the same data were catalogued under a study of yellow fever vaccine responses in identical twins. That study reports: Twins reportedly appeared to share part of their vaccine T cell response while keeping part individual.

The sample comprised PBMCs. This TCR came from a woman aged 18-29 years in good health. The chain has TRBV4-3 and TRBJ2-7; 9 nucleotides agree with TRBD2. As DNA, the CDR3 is TGCGCCAGCAGCCATAGCGGGAGCTCCTACGAGCAGTACTTC. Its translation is CASSHSGSSYEQYF.